This TCR beta chain stems from a study of T cells in Graves' hyperthyroidism and ophthalmopathy. No progression to ophthalmopathy during 18 months of follow-up defined stable disease. TCR beta CDR3 regions were amplified from RNA transcripts. In the first-round RT-PCR of the TCR CDR3, the HTBI primer set was used. A single record per CDR3 protein comes from TCRdb applying MiXCR to the multiplex PCR reads. The sample lists about 96,000 distinct CDR3 sequences; just over 50% were seen once. Germline CDR1 ENHRY, CDR2 SYGVKD. This CDR3 spans 14 amino acids. Deletions cut 2 bases from V and 2 bases from J, with 9 bases between.

Material: blood. The rearrangement uses TRBV10-3 and TRBJ1-1, with D possibly being TRBD1 (5 bases). This TCR was sampled from a woman aged 40 to 49 with Graves' hyperthyroidism. CDR3 bases: TGTGCCATCAGTGAGAGGGGAAGAAACACTGAAGCTTTCTTT. Translation: CAISERGRNTEAFF.